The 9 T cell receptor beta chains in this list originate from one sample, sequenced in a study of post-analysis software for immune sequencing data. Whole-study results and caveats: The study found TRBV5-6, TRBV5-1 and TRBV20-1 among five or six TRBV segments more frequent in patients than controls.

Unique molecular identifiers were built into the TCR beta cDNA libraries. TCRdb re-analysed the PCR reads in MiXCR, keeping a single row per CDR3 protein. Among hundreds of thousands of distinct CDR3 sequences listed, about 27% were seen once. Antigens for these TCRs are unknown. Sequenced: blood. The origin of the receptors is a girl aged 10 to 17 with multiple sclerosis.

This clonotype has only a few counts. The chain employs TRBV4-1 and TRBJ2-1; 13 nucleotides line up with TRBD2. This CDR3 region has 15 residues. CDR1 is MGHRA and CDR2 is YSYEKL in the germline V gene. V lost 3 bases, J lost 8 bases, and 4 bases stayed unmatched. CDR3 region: CASSQILAGGDEQFF. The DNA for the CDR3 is TGCGCCAGCAGCCAGATACTAGCGGGGGGGGATGAGCAGTTCTTC.

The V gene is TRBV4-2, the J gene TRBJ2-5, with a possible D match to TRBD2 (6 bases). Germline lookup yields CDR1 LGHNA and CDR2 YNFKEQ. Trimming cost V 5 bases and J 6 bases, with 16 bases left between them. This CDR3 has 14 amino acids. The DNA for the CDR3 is TGTGCCAGCAGCAAACCCGGGGGTATCAAGACCCAGTACTTC. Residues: CASSKPGGIKTQYF.

The CDR3 reads CAISESRLAATGELFF. The CDR3 nucleotides read TGTGCCATCAGTGAGTCGAGGCTAGCGGCTACCGGGGAGCTGTTTTTT. The rearrangement links TRBV10-3 to TRBJ2-2, with TRBD2 matching 7 bases. With V trimmed by 0 bases and J by 5 bases, 6 bases remained unmatched. Germline V lookup: CDR1 ENHRY, CDR2 SYGVKD. This CDR3 comprises 16 residues.

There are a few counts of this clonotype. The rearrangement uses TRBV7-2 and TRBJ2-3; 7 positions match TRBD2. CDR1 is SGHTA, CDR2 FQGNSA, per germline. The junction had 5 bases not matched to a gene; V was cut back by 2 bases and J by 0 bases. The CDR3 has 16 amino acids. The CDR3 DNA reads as TGTGCCAGCAGCTTATTCTGGACTAGGAGCACAGATACGCAGTATTTT. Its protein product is CASSLFWTRSTDTQYF.

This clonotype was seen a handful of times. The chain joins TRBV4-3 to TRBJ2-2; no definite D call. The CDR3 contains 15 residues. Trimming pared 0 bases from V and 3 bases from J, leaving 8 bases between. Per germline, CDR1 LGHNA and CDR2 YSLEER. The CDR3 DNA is TGCGCCAGCAGCCAAGATCTACGGTACACCGGGGAGCTGTTTTTT. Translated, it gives CASSQDLRYTGELFF.

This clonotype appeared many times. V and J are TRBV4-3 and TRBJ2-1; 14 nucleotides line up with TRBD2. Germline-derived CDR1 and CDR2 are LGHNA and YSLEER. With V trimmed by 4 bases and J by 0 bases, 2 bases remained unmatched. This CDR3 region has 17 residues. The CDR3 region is CASSRGTSGSSYNEQFF. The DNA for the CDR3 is TGCGCCAGCAGCCGCGGGACTAGCGGGAGCTCCTACAATGAGCAGTTCTTC.

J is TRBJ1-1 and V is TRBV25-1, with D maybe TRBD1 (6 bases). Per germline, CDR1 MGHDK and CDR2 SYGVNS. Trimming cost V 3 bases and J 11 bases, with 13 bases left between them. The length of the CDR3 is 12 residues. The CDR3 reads CASSEQGRWAFF. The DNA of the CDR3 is TGTGCCAGCAGTGAGCAGGGGAGATGGGCTTTCTTT.

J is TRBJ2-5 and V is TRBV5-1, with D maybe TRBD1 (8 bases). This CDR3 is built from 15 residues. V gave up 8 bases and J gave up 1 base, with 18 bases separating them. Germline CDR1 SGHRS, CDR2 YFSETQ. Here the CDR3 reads CASSGYRGIQETQYF. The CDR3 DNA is TGCGCCAGTAGCGGGTACAGGGGGATCCAAGAGACCCAGTACTTC.

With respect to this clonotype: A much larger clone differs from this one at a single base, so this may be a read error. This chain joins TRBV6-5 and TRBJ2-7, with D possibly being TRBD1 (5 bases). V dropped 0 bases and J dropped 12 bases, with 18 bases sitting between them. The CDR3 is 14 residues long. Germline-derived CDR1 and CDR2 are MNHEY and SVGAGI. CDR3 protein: CASSYSPGQETRYF. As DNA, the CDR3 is TGTGCCAGCAGTTACTCGCCAGGGCAGGAGACCCGGTACTTC.